Listed below are T cell receptor beta chains from one sample, sequenced in a study of blood T cell repertoires in COVID-19. Only in-frame clones appear in the TCRdb table, and some are missing; sequencing was by immunoSEQ multiplex PCR. Of over 90,000 clones listed, around four fifths were seen once; the top ten hold over 9.5%. The specimen sequenced was peripheral blood. The origin of the receptors is a man in his forties with active or convalescent COVID-19. CDR3s include the opening cysteine and the closing phenylalanine or tryptophan. The D gene is left open where the match is weak. Some rows have no size entry. The others give once, few or many, or a class for an expanded clone.

TRBV11-1	.	TRBJ2-7	.	CASSPRQATYEQYF	TGTGCCAGCAGCCCGAGACAGGCCACCTACGAGCAGTACTTC
TRBV7-2	TRBD1	TRBJ1-4	.	CASSLNRGNEKLFF	TGTGCCAGCAGCTTAAACAGGGGTAATGAAAAACTGTTTTTT
TRBV6-5	TRBD1	TRBJ1-1	.	CASRPGQGRPEAFF	TGTGCCAGCAGGCCAGGACAGGGGAGGCCTGAAGCTTTCTTT
TRBV14	TRBD1	TRBJ2-2	.	CASQRQGGTGELFF	TGTGCCAGCCAACGACAGGGTGGCACCGGGGAGCTGTTTTTT
TRBV5-1	.	TRBJ1-3	once	CASSLEPAGNTIYF	TGCGCCAGCAGCTTGGAACCAGCTGGAAACACCATATATTTT
TRBV3-1/TRBV3-2	.	TRBJ2-7	.	CASSPSYEQYF	TGTGCCAGCAGCCCCTCCTATGAGCAGTACTTC
TRBV4-1	TRBD2	TRBJ2-2	.	CASSRVELAGGDGELFF	TGCGCCAGCAGCAGAGTGGAACTAGCGGGGGGGGACGGGGAGCTGTTTTTT
TRBV30	.	TRBJ1-2	.	CAWAPGYSNYGYTF	TGTGCCTGGGCACCGGGATATTCCAACTATGGCTACACCTTC
TRBV27	TRBD1	TRBJ2-1	once	CASTLLTGQGANNEQFF	TGTGCCAGCACCCTCCTGACGGGACAGGGGGCGAACAATGAGCAGTTCTTC
TRBV6-2/TRBV6-3	.	TRBJ2-5	.	CASSYGPSWVTQYF	TGTGCCAGCAGTTACGGGCCCTCTTGGGTGACCCAGTACTTC
TRBV11-2	.	TRBJ2-1	.	CASSLDSYGNEQFF	TGTGCCAGCAGCTTGGACTCCTACGGCAATGAGCAGTTCTTC
TRBV13	TRBD1	TRBJ1-3	.	CASSATGGVGNTIYF	TGTGCCAGCAGCGCGACAGGGGGGGTTGGAAACACCATATATTTT
TRBV6-1	.	TRBJ1-2	once	CASSEAWDTRTYGYTF	TGTGCCAGCAGTGAAGCTTGGGACACCCGGACCTATGGCTACACCTTC
TRBV7-3	.	TRBJ1-6	once	CASSLTNRSPLHF	TGTGCCAGCAGCTTAACTAATCGTTCACCCCTCCACTTT
TRBV7-2	.	TRBJ1-6	once	CASSPDRYSPLHF	TGTGCCAGCAGCCCCGACAGATATTCACCCCTCCACTTT
TRBV10-3	TRBD1	TRBJ2-7	.	CAISGTGSSYEQYF	TGTGCCATCAGTGGGACAGGAAGCTCCTACGAGCAGTACTTC
TRBV2	.	TRBJ2-2	.	CASSYGANTGELFF	TGTGCCAGCAGTTACGGAGCGAACACCGGGGAGCTGTTTTTT
TRBV3-1/TRBV3-2	.	TRBJ2-7	.	CASSHMSGSFSYEQYF	TGTGCCAGCAGCCATATGAGCGGTTCCTTCTCCTACGAGCAGTACTTC
TRBV19	.	TRBJ1-3	.	CASSIGGAYSGNTIYF	TGTGCCAGTAGTATCGGAGGGGCCTACTCTGGAAACACCATATATTTT
TRBV7-2	TRBD2	TRBJ2-5	.	CASSLRTSGLGETQYF	TGTGCCAGCAGCTTAAGAACTAGCGGGTTGGGAGAGACCCAGTACTTC
TRBV2	.	TRBJ1-2	.	CASSERLSGGDGYTF	TGTGCCAGCAGTGAACGGCTCTCGGGCGGGGATGGCTACACCTTC
TRBV19	TRBD2	TRBJ2-4	.	CASSMEAGWGSLAKNIQYF	TGTGCCAGTAGTATGGAAGCGGGGTGGGGATCCCTAGCCAAAAACATTCAGTACTTC
TRBV19	TRBD2	TRBJ2-5	.	CASSITSGGGIQTQYF	TGTGCCAGTAGTATCACTAGCGGGGGGGGTATACAGACCCAGTACTTC
TRBV28	.	TRBJ1-5	.	CASSLGQRNQPQHF	TGTGCCAGCAGTCTCGGACAGCGCAATCAGCCCCAGCATTTT
TRBV5-1	TRBD2	TRBJ2-1	.	CASSTASGSPYNEQFF	TGCGCCAGCAGTACGGCTAGCGGTTCCCCTTACAATGAGCAGTTCTTC
TRBV24-1	TRBD1	TRBJ2-5	.	CATSETGGYETQYF	TGTGCCACCAGTGAAACAGGGGGCTATGAGACCCAGTACTTC
TRBV29-1	TRBD1	TRBJ1-2	.	CSVGQGMGGYTF	TGCAGCGTGGGACAGGGGATGGGAGGCTACACCTTC
TRBV30	.	TRBJ2-3	.	CAWSAHRGTDTQYF	TGTGCCTGGAGTGCCCACCGAGGCACAGATACGCAGTATTTT
TRBV3-1/TRBV3-2	TRBD1	TRBJ1-2	.	CASSHRGDYGYTF	TGTGCCAGCAGCCACAGGGGGGATTATGGCTACACCTTC
TRBV6-6	.	TRBJ2-2	.	CASWNRVGTGELFF	TGTGCCAGCTGGAACAGGGTCGGCACCGGGGAGCTGTTTTTT
TRBV11-2	TRBD2	TRBJ2-7	.	CASSLDTSGGSREQYF	TGTGCCAGCAGCTTAGATACTAGCGGGGGATCACGCGAGCAGTACTTC
TRBV6-5	TRBD1	TRBJ1-6	few	CASSYSIGGGSPLHF	TGTGCCAGCAGTTACTCTATAGGGGGCGGTTCACCCCTCCACTTT
TRBV15	.	TRBJ2-1	.	CATSRDRGAYNEQFF	TGTGCCACCAGCAGAGATCGGGGGGCTTACAATGAGCAGTTCTTC
TRBV21-1	.	TRBJ1-2	.	CASSKAGGAYGYTF	TGTGCCAGCAGCAAAGCGGGGGGGGCCTATGGCTACACCTTC
TRBV3-1/TRBV3-2	TRBD2	TRBJ2-3	.	CASSLGLAGASSTDTQYF	TGTGCCAGCAGCCTGGGACTAGCGGGGGCCTCTAGCACAGATACGCAGTATTTT
TRBV11-3	.	TRBJ1-1	few	CASSLAGEYSEAFF	TGTGCCAGCAGCTTAGCCGGGGAGTATTCCGAAGCTTTCTTT
TRBV9	.	TRBJ1-5	few	CASSVGEGGSNQPQHF	TGTGCCAGCAGCGTAGGCGAGGGAGGAAGCAATCAGCCCCAGCATTTT
TRBV4-3	.	TRBJ2-1	.	CASSQERRELYNEQFF	TGCGCCAGCAGCCAAGAAAGGAGGGAACTGTACAATGAGCAGTTCTTC
TRBV7-9	TRBD2	TRBJ2-3	.	CASSSIAGGTTDTQYF	TGTGCCAGCAGCTCCATAGCGGGGGGAACTACAGATACGCAGTATTTT
TRBV6-2/TRBV6-3	TRBD1	TRBJ1-1	.	CASSWDRNTEAFF	TGTGCCAGCAGTTGGGACAGGAACACTGAAGCTTTCTTT
TRBV29-1	TRBD1	TRBJ2-1	.	CSVDHGQASVF	TGCAGCGTCGATCATGGACAGGCTTCGGTCTTC
TRBV5-4	TRBD1	TRBJ2-1	.	CASSPGPGTATLDEQFF	TGTGCCAGCAGTCCGGGCCCCGGGACAGCTACTTTAGATGAGCAGTTCTTC
TRBV5-4	TRBD2	TRBJ2-1	once	CASSSGGGYNEQFF	TGTGCCAGCAGCTCCGGGGGGGGCTACAATGAGCAGTTCTTC
TRBV5-6	TRBD1	TRBJ2-2	.	CASSARDSTGELFF	TGTGCCAGCAGCGCAAGGGACAGCACCGGGGAGCTGTTTTTT
TRBV11-1	.	TRBJ2-7	.	CASSRSTANYEQYF	TGTGCCAGCAGCAGGTCAACAGCAAACTACGAGCAGTACTTC
TRBV7-2	.	TRBJ2-1	.	CASTSEGWIWQFF	TGTGCCAGCACCTCGGAGGGGTGGATTTGGCAGTTCTTC
TRBV3-1/TRBV3-2	.	TRBJ1-2	.	CASSQKPGHRLGYTF	TGTGCCAGCAGCCAGAAACCGGGACATCGGCTTGGCTACACCTTC
TRBV19	TRBD1	TRBJ1-3	.	CASSAQGGIGNTIYF	TGTGCCAGTAGCGCACAGGGGGGTATTGGAAACACCATATATTTT
TRBV18	.	TRBJ1-1	.	CASSPPRFSTEAFF	TGTGCCAGCTCACCACCGAGATTTTCCACTGAAGCTTTCTTT
TRBV12-5	TRBD2	TRBJ2-3	.	CASGPTLTSGGPDTQYF	TGTGCTAGTGGCCCCACCCTGACTAGCGGGGGCCCAGATACGCAGTATTTT
TRBV6-5	.	TRBJ2-5	.	CASSSGWAQYF	TGTGCCAGCAGTTCCGGGTGGGCCCAGTACTTC
TRBV5-1	TRBD1	TRBJ2-1	.	CASSLEGQTYNEQFF	TGCGCCAGCAGCCTCGAGGGACAGACGTACAATGAGCAGTTCTTC
TRBV2	.	TRBJ1-5	few	CASRLQGGNQPQHF	TGTGCCAGCAGATTACAGGGTGGCAATCAGCCCCAGCATTTT
TRBV7-9	.	TRBJ1-6	.	CASSLDTDKHSPLHF	TGTGCCAGCAGCTTAGACACAGACAAGCATTCACCCCTCCACTTT
TRBV19	TRBD1	TRBJ2-5	.	CASSYEVGQKETQYF	TGTGCCAGTAGTTATGAAGTGGGACAGAAAGAGACCCAGTACTTC
TRBV7-2	TRBD1	TRBJ1-5	.	CASSVGTGLFQPQHF	TGTGCCAGCAGCGTCGGGACAGGGCTCTTTCAGCCCCAGCATTTT
TRBV7-8	TRBD1	TRBJ2-7	.	CASSLPQGVLSGEQYF	TGTGCCAGCAGCTTACCACAGGGGGTCCTTTCGGGGGAGCAGTACTTC